This T cell receptor (beta chain) was sequenced during a study of human T cells and chemical hapten exposure. Germline V lookup: CDR1 SGHDN, CDR2 FVKESK. The length of the CDR3 is 11 residues. The V and J ends lost 5 bases and 10 bases respectively, with 9 bases between them. TCRdb reprocessed the RACE reads with MiXCR, giving one entry per CDR3 protein. The sample includes some 98,000 distinct CDR3 sequences, approximately 11% seen only once; the top ten take around 3.1%. The time point is: pre-sensitization, week 0. Noted treatment: therapeutic diphenylcyclopropenone sensitization with weekly scalp DPC. Whole blood, unfractionated, served as the material for total RNA extraction.

This receptor was obtained from a woman in her fifties or sixties with alopecia areata. Some clones in this sample may be carry-over from other donors' samples. The sequenced sample was whole blood, obtained in connection with sensitization to the hapten diphenylcyclopropenone (DPC). V is TRBV14 and J is TRBJ2-1, with D possibly TRBD2 on 6 matching bases. CDR3 DNA: TGTGCCAGCAGCACTAGCTTCGAGCAGTTCTTC. As protein: CASSTSFEQFF.